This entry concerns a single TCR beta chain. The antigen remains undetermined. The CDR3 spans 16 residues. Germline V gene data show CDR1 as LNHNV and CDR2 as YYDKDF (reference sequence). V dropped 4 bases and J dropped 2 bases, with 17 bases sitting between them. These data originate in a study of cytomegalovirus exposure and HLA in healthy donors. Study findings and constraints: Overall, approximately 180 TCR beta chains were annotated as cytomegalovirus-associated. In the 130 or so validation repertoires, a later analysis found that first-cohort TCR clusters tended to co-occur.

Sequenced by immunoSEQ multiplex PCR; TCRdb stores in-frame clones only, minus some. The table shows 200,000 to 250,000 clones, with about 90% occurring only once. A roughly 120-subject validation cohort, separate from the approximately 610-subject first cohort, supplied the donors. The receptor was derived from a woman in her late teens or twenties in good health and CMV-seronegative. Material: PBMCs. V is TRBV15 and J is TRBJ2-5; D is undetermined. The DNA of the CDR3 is TGTGCCACCAGCACCTCCCCTGCGCGAGGTCAAGAGACCCAGTACTTC. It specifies CATSTSPARGQETQYF.